This TCR beta chain was captured by sequencing in a study of CXCR3-negative and CXCR3-positive naive CD8 T cells (dated by TCRdb to the late 2010s). About the investigation overall: In total, some 130 million TRB reads were obtained, corresponding to roughly 1.5 +/- 0.3 million reads per library. Data from 11 donors, pooled across two independent experiments, went into the diversity and physicochemical repertoire analyses. For the TRBV-TRBJ cluster analysis, the naive subsets came from roughly 5 donors, while the memory cells came from 3 donors.

To note about this clonotype: Its antigen is currently not known.

CDR1 and CDR2 are read off the germline V gene (reference sequence) as SGHKS and YYEKEE. The CDR3 numbers 13 residues from cysteine through phenylalanine. No DNA accompanies this entry. Each CD8+ T cell subset was flow-sorted in triplicate, and 300,000 or so cells per subset were placed directly into RLT lysis buffer. To keep memory contaminants out, a stringent definition of naive CD8+ T cells was applied: CD45RO-CCR7+CD27+CD95-. Standard density gradient centrifugation was used to isolate peripheral blood mononuclear cells from buffy coats. A FACSAria III was used to flow-sort naive CXCR3-negative and CXCR3-positive CD8+ T cells. An RNeasy Mini Kit was used to extract total RNA from the sorted cells. Broad study findings and their caveats: CXCR3 expression partially decreased after cryopreservation, so most assays used freshly isolated PBMCs. Both naive subsets had comparably high repertoire diversity, while memory CD8+ T cells had much lower repertoire diversity. Compared with CXCR3-negative naive cells, CXCR3-positive naive cells had TRB CDR3s with higher hydrophobicity (lower Kidera factor 4), lower energy, and higher strength and volume indices. Naive CXCR3-negative and CXCR3-positive cells from the same donor showed similar TRBV-TRBJ usage, whereas memory cells showed distinct patterns. Because surface CD5, which is linked to self-reactivity in mice, was comparable between the naive subsets, TCR interaction strength was also inferred from the physicochemical properties of TRB CDR3s.

Sequencing took place on a NextSeq 550. The Human TCR Profiling Kit (MiLaboratory) was used to prepare UMI-labeled 5' RACE TRB cDNA libraries. cDNA synthesis used the entire amount of extracted RNA, and PCR amplification then used the entire amount of cDNA produced. Libraries were prepared in parallel with an identical number of PCR cycles. From the authors' description of their analysis: MIGEC and MiXCR extracted about 50,000 +/- 10,000 unique UMI-labeled TRB cDNA molecules per library, requiring at least two reads per UMI. Each library averaged 40,000 +/- 10,000 functional in-frame TRB CDR3 nucleotide clonotypes without stop codons. After downsampling to 5000 UMI-labeled TRB molecules per sample, diversity metrics, including normalized Shannon-Wiener and Chao1, were computed in VDJtools. VDJtools computed clonotype-size-weighted physicochemical properties of the central five CDR3 residues: interaction energy, strength, volume and Kidera factor 4. The reads were reprocessed in TCRdb, with one entry per CDR3 protein sequence and no accompanying DNA. The V and J calls and clone size come from TCRdb's table, not from the authors' own analysis. The table of this sample itemizes fewer than 9,500 distinct CDR3 sequences. 2% to 2.5% of the sample belongs to the ten largest clones.

This receptor was taken from a human donor in good health. Some clones in this sample may be carry-over from other donors' samples. Specimen: naive CXCR3- CD8+ T cells from blood. The sample's cell subset or site label, in plain terms: CD45RO-CCR7+CD27+CD95- naive CD8+ T cells lacking CXCR3 (TNR3-). Rearrangement joined TRBV5-5 to TRBJ2-5. The encoded CDR3 is CASSLTVVGDQYF.